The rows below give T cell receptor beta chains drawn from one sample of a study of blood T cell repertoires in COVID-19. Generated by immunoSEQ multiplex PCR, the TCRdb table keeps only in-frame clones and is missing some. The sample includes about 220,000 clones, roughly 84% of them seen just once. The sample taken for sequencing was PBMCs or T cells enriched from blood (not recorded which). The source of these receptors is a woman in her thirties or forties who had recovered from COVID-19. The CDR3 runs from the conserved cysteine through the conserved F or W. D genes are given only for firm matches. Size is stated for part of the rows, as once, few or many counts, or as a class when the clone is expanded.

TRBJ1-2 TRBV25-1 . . CASSEGVDYGYTF TGTGCCAGCAGTGAGGGCGTTGACTATGGCTACACCTTC
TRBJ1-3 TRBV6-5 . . CASSYRDGNTIYF TGTGCCAGCAGTTATCGGGATGGAAACACCATATATTTT
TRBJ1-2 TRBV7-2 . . CASSFRGNGYTF TGTGCCAGCAGCTTCCGCGGCAATGGCTACACCTTC
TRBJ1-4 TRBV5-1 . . CASSLEYKPNEKLFF TGCGCCAGCAGCTTGGAATACAAACCTAATGAAAAACTGTTTTTT
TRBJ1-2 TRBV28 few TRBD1 CASSFRLRGRSGYTF TGTGCCAGCAGTTTCAGATTGAGGGGGCGCTCTGGCTACACCTTC
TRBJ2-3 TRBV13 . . CASSPEGLADTQYF TGTGCCAGCAGCCCGGAGGGCCTGGCAGATACGCAGTATTTT
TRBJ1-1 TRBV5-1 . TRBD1 CASSPGTGGVEAFF TGCGCCAGCAGCCCCGGGACAGGGGGTGTTGAAGCTTTCTTT
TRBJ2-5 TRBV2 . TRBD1 CASSARTGGKETQYF TGTGCCAGCAGTGCCCGGACAGGGGGGAAAGAGACCCAGTACTTC
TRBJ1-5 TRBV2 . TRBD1 CASTLQGGRINQPQHF TGTGCCAGTACCCTACAGGGGGGACGGATCAATCAGCCCCAGCATTTT
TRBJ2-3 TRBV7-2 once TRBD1 CASSRQGSDTQYF TGTGCCAGCAGCCGACAGGGGAGTGATACGCAGTATTTT
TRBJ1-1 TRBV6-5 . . CASTALGGTEAFF TGTGCCAGCACTGCATTGGGGGGGACTGAAGCTTTCTTT
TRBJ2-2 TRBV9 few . CASSVAVNTGELFF TGTGCCAGCAGCGTAGCGGTGAACACCGGGGAGCTGTTTTTT
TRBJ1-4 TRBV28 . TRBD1 CASCIGTGSSLFF TGTGCCAGCTGCATAGGGACAGGGTCATCTCTGTTTTTT
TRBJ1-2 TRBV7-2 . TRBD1 CASSLGRQGNGYTF TGTGCCAGCAGCTTAGGGCGACAGGGAAATGGCTACACCTTC
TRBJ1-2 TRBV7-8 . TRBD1 CASSVRDSNYGYTF TGTGCCAGCAGCGTAAGGGACAGTAACTATGGCTACACCTTC
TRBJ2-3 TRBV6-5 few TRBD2 CASSSLAGITDTQYF TGTGCCAGCAGTTCGTTAGCGGGAATCACAGATACGCAGTATTTT
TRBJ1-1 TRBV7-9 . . CASSLGQLEAFF TGTGCCAGCAGCCTCGGACAACTTGAAGCTTTCTTT
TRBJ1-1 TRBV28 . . CASSRGWGNTEAFF TGTGCCAGCAGTCGGGGGTGGGGGAACACTGAAGCTTTCTTT
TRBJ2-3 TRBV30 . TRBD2 CAWSAPGTSGYTQYF TGTGCCTGGAGTGCTCCTGGGACTAGCGGATATACGCAGTATTTT
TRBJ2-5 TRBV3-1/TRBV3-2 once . CASSRQKETQYF TGTGCCAGCAGCCGGCAAAAAGAGACCCAGTACTTC
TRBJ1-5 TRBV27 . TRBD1 CASSRTGRGSNQPQHF TGTGCCAGCAGTCGGACAGGGAGGGGGAGTAATCAGCCCCAGCATTTT
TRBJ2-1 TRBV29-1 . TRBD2 CSGKREAYNEQFF TGCAGCGGCAAGCGGGAGGCCTACAATGAGCAGTTCTTC
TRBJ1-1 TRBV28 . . CASSSRVVTEAFF TGTGCCAGCAGTTCCAGGGTCGTGACTGAAGCTTTCTTT
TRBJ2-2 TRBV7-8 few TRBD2 CASSLVRLAGVNGELFF TGTGCCAGCAGCTTAGTCCGACTAGCGGGAGTCAACGGGGAGCTGTTTTTT
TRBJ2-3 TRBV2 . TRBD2 CASSALAGPDTQYF TGTGCCAGCAGTGCACTAGCGGGCCCAGATACGCAGTATTTT
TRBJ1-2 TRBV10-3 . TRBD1 CAISEWDRTNYGYTF TGTGCCATCAGTGAATGGGACAGGACCAACTATGGCTACACCTTC
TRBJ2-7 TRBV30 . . CAWSGQNSYEQYF TGTGCCTGGAGCGGACAGAACTCCTACGAGCAGTACTTC
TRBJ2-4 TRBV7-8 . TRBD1 CASSWGQGISKNIQYF TGTGCCAGCAGCTGGGGACAGGGGATATCCAAAAACATTCAGTACTTC
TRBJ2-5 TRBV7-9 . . CASIYPEGDQETQYF TGTGCCAGCATATACCCGGAAGGGGACCAAGAGACCCAGTACTTC
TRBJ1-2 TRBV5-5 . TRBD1 CASSPLLRQGEGGYTF TGTGCCAGCAGCCCCCTTTTGAGACAGGGGGAGGGTGGCTACACCTTC
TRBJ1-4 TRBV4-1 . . CASSPMRVSNEKLFF TGCGCCAGCAGCCCCATGAGGGTATCTAATGAAAAACTGTTTTTT
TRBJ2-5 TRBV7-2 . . CASSLALAGQETQYF TGTGCCAGCAGCTTAGCGCTTGCGGGCCAAGAGACCCAGTACTTC
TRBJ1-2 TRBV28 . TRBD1 CASSSRDRVFLGYTF TGTGCCAGCAGTTCCCGGGACAGGGTCTTCTTGGGCTACACCTTC
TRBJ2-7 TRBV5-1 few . CASSQAYEQYF TGCGCCAGCTCGCAGGCCTACGAGCAGTACTTC
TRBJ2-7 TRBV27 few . CASSLSGLTSYEQYF TGTGCCAGCAGTTTATCGGGACTTACCTCCTACGAGCAGTACTTC
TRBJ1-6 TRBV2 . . CASGHGQYNSPLHF TGTGCCAGCGGTCATGGACAGTATAATTCACCCCTCCACTTT
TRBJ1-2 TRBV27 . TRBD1 CASRRQGSNYGYTF TGTGCCAGCAGGCGACAGGGATCGAACTATGGCTACACCTTC
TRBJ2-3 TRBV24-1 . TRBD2 CATRGAGGPTDTQYF TGTGCCACCAGGGGGGCGGGAGGGCCCACAGATACGCAGTATTTT
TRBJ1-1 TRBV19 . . CASSIGAGITEAFF TGTGCCAGTAGTATAGGGGCAGGGATCACTGAAGCTTTCTTT
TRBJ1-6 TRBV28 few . CASREDPLLNSPLHF TGTGCCAGCAGGGAGGATCCGTTACTGAATTCACCCCTCCACTTT
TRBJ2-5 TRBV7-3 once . CASSLIAGETQYF TGTGCCAGCAGCTTAATTGCAGGGGAGACCCAGTACTTC
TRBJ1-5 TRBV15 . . CATSPRNYRVGFNQPQHF TGTGCCACCAGCCCACGCAACTACAGGGTAGGGTTCAATCAGCCCCAGCATTTT
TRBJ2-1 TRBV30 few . CAWNSREGNEQFF TGTGCCTGGAACTCGCGGGAAGGGAATGAGCAGTTCTTC
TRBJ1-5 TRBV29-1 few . CSACSSEGQPQHF TGCAGCGCTTGTTCATCGGAGGGTCAGCCCCAGCATTTT
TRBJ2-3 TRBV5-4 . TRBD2 CASSYGLAGGGTDTQYF TGTGCCAGCAGCTACGGACTAGCGGGAGGGGGCACAGATACGCAGTATTTT
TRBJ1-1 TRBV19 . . CASSIVGGGGAFF TGTGCCAGTAGTATAGTAGGCGGGGGGGGAGCTTTCTTT
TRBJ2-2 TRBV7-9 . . CASSLQSNTGELFF TGTGCCAGCAGCTTACAAAGCAACACCGGGGAGCTGTTTTTT
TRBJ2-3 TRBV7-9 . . CASSLGTELTDTQYF TGTGCCAGCAGCTTAGGAACAGAGCTCACAGATACGCAGTATTTT
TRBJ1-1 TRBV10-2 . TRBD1 CATISDRRAEAFF TGCGCCACCATCTCGGACAGGAGAGCTGAAGCTTTCTTT
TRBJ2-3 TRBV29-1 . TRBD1 CSVVEGAMTDTQYF TGCAGCGTTGTAGAGGGGGCTATGACAGATACGCAGTATTTT
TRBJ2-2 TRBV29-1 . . CSVGKLAGGELFF TGCAGCGTTGGAAAACTAGCTGGAGGGGAGCTGTTTTTT
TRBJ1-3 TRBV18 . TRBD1 CASSPEGAAGNTIYF TGTGCCAGCTCACCCGAGGGGGCAGCTGGAAACACCATATATTTT
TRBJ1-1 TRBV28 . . CASGSKAFF TGTGCCAGCGGTAGTAAGGCTTTCTTT
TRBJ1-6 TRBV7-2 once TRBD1 CASSFGQGGSPLHF TGTGCCAGCAGCTTTGGACAGGGGGGTTCACCCCTCCACTTT